This T cell receptor beta chain came from a study of OX40 agonist ivuxolimab in advanced cancers. A note on this clone: Its cognate antigen is unknown.

Findings and caveats of the study: With doses of 0.1 to 3.0 mg/kg, CD4+ and CD8+ blood T cells had undergone clonal expansion by week 6.

V trimming: 6 bases; J trimming: 4 bases; junction bases outside the gene matches: 15. The CDR3 is 18 residues long. Germline CDR1 is LNHDA and CDR2 is SQIVND (reference sequence). TCRdb's table, derived via immunoSEQ multiplex PCR, lists solely in-frame clones and lacks some. The repertoire has some 65,000 clones, 87% of them found once; the top ten carry approximately 0.37%. The sequencing here drew on CD4+ or CD8+ T cells sorted from blood, taken in a trial of the OX40 agonist ivuxolimab. The sequence came from an adult with an advanced solid tumor such as melanoma, head and neck, liver or kidney cancer. This chain uses TRBV19 with TRBJ1-2; 12 nucleotides align to TRBD1. For the CDR3, the DNA is TGTGCCAGTAGGCGATCCGGGACAGGGGGCGCCGGGGTCTATGGCTACACCTTC. As protein: CASRRSGTGGAGVYGYTF. Supplemented by reference TRBV19 and TRBJ1-2, the full variable domain reads DGGITQSPKYLFRKEGQNVTLSCEQNLNHDAMYWYRQDPGQGLRLIYYSQIVNDFQKGDIAEGYSVSREKKESFPLTVTSAQKNPTAFYLCASRRSGTGGAGVYGYTFGSGTRLTVV.